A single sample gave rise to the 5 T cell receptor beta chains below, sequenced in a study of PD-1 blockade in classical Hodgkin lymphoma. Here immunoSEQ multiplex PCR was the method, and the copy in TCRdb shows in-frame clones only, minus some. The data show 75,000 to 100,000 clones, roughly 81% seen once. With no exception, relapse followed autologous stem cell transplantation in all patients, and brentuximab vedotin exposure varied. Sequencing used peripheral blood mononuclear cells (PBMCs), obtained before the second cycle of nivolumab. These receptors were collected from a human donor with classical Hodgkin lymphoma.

This CDR3 is CASREDSYYGYTF. The CDR3 DNA is TGTGCCAGCAGGGAAGACAGCTACTATGGCTACACCTTC. The chain uses TRBV7-9 and TRBJ1-2, with a weak D call TRBD1 (5 bases). There are 13 residues in the CDR3. Trimming left V 6 bases short and J 3 bases short, with 11 bases between. The germline V gene has CDR1 SEHNR and CDR2 FQNEAQ (reference sequence).

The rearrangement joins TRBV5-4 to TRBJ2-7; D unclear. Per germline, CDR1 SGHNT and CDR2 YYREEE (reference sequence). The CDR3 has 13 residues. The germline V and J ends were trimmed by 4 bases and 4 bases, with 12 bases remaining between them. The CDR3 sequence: CASSTADIYEQYF. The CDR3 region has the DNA TGTGCCAGCAGCACCGCCGACATTTACGAGCAGTACTTC.

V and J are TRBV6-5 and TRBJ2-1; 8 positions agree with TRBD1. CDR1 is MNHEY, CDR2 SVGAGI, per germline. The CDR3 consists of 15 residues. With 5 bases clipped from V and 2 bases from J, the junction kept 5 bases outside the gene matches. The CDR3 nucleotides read TGTGCCAGCAGTCAGGACAGGGCGCCCTACAATGAGCAGTTCTTC. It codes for CASSQDRAPYNEQFF.

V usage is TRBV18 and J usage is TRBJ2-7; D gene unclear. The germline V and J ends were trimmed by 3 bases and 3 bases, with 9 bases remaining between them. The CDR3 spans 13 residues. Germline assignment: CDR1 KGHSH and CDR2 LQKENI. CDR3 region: CASSPSDGYEQYF. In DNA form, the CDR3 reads TGTGCCAGCTCACCTTCCGACGGCTACGAGCAGTACTTC.

CDR3 coding DNA: TGTGCCAGCAGCTTAGTTAACAACCAAGAGACCCAGTACTTC. It specifies CASSLVNNQETQYF. The chain uses TRBV7-7 and TRBJ2-5; no clear D. Trimming pared 1 base from V and 0 bases from J, leaving 6 bases between. CDR1 is SSHAT and CDR2 is FNYEAQ in the germline V gene (reference sequence). The CDR3 sequence is 14 residues long.